Following are 30 T cell receptor beta chains from one sample sequenced in a study of T cells in Graves' hyperthyroidism and ophthalmopathy. The TCR beta CDR3 regions underwent amplification using RNA transcripts as the source. HTBI primers were employed in a first-round RT-PCR of the TCR CDR3. TCRdb called the multiplex PCR reads again in MiXCR, with one record for every CDR3 protein. The sample holds a few hundred thousand distinct CDR3 sequences; approximately 15% are singletons and the top ten take about 19%. Sequenced material: blood. These receptors all come from a young woman with Graves' ophthalmopathy.

The V call is TRBV2, the J call TRBJ2-7; TRBD2 aligns across 12 bases. The CDR3 spans 14 residues. Germline CDR1 SNHLY, CDR2 FYNNEI. V lost 10 bases, J lost 6 bases, and 10 bases stayed unmatched. The DNA of the CDR3 is TGTGCCACCCAGTGGACTAGCGGGAAAGGCGAGCAGTACTTC. Its protein is CATQWTSGKGEQYF. Drawing the rest from reference TRBV2 and TRBJ2-7, the complete variable domain is EPEVTQTPSHQVTQMGQEVILRCVPISNHLYFYWYRQILGQKVEFLVSFYNNEISEKSEIFDDQFSVERPDGSNFTLKIRSTKLEDSAMYFCATQWTSGKGEQYFGPGTRLTVT.

This clonotype was found many times. This rearrangement joins TRBV3-1 to TRBJ2-2, with 11 bases matching TRBD2. Germline CDR1 is LGHDT and CDR2 is YNNKEL (reference sequence). The V segment lost 1 base and the J segment 4 bases; nucleotides outside the gene matches: 2. The CDR3 has 16 residues. The DNA of the CDR3 is TGTGCCAGCAGCCAAGGCCTAGCGGGGGGCACCGGGGAGCTGTTTTTT. Protein sequence: CASSQGLAGGTGELFF.

In this sample, this clonotype turned up many times. J is TRBJ2-7 and V is TRBV28; no firm D call. Germline V gene lookup returns CDR1 MDHEN and CDR2 SYDVKM. Trimming cost V 8 bases and J 3 bases, with 5 bases left between them. The CDR3 length is 10 residues. CDR3 coding DNA: TGTGCCAGCGGGTACTACGAGCAGTACTTC. Translating it yields CASGYYEQYF.

The genes are TRBV24-1 and TRBJ2-7, with a weak D call TRBD1 (5 bases). The germline gives CDR1 KGHDR, CDR2 SFDVKD. This CDR3 has 14 residues. V gave up 5 bases and J gave up 3 bases, with 13 bases separating them. The CDR3 region is CATSVPRQRYEQYF. The DNA for the CDR3 is TGTGCCACCAGTGTCCCTAGACAGCGCTACGAGCAGTACTTC.

V is TRBV10-3 and J is TRBJ2-1; TRBD2 matches at 13 bases. Germline CDR1 reads ENHRY; CDR2 reads SYGVKD. There are 16 residues in the CDR3. The V and J ends lost 6 bases and 7 bases, in that order; junction bases with no gene match: 9. The CDR3 loop reads CAISALTSGGNNEQFF. CDR3 in DNA: TGTGCCATCAGCGCCCTGACTAGCGGGGGGAATAATGAGCAGTTCTTC.

At least ten counts were recorded for this clonotype. The rearrangement links TRBV15 to TRBJ1-1, with D uncertain. This CDR3 is built from 15 residues. Germline-derived CDR1 and CDR2 are LNHNV and YYDKDF (reference sequence). Trimming shortened V by 0 bases and J by 8 bases, and 16 bases separated the two germline ends. The CDR3 spells CATSRDPRSGLEAFF. In DNA, the CDR3 is TGTGCCACCAGCAGAGATCCCCGTTCCGGCTTAGAAGCTTTCTTT.

This clonotype was observed at least ten times. The rearrangement links TRBV13 to TRBJ1-2; 8 nucleotides agree with TRBD1. The V gene end was trimmed by 4 bases and the J gene end by 3 bases; junction bases not matched to a gene: 7. The germline V gene encodes CDR1 PRHDT and CDR2 FYEKMQ (reference sequence). This CDR3 contains 15 residues. CDR3 DNA: TGTGCCAGCAGCTCAGGGGACAGGATCGACTATGGCTACACCTTC. Residues: CASSSGDRIDYGYTF.

This clonotype was detected many times. The genes are TRBV20-1 and TRBJ2-3; possibly TRBD2 for D (6 bases). The CDR3 is 13 residues long. Germline-derived CDR1 and CDR2 are DFQATT and SNEGSKA (reference sequence). V was clipped by 3 bases and J by 3 bases, with 10 bases between them. The CDR3 nucleotides are TGCAGTGCTAGGCAGGGACTGACAGATACGCAGTATTTT. Amino acids: CSARQGLTDTQYF.

Ten or more counts support this clonotype. CDR3 sequence reads: CASKQGVGGTEAFF. In nucleotides, the CDR3 is TGTGCCAGCAAACAGGGCGTGGGAGGCACTGAAGCTTTCTTT. The chain is built from TRBV2 and TRBJ1-1; a possible D gene is TRBD1 (6 bases). Germline lookup yields CDR1 SNHLY and CDR2 FYNNEI. V lost 7 bases and J lost 4, with 16 bases in between. The CDR3 has 14 amino acids.

Concerning this clonotype itself: Its ends do not fully match the called genes, so a read error is possible. The J gene is TRBJ2-7, the V gene TRBV7-2, with D perhaps matching TRBD2 (6 bases). The CDR3 is 16 residues long. Per the germline V gene, CDR1 is SGHTA and CDR2 is FQGNSA. The CDR3 nucleotides read TGTGCCTGCAGCTTCGCGGGGCCCCTAACGAACTACGAGCAGTACTTC. This gives the protein CACSFAGPLTNYEQYF. Together with reference TRBV7-2 and TRBJ2-7, the CDR3 gives the full variable domain: GAGVSQSPSNKVTEKGKDVELRCDPISGHTALYWYRQSLGQGLEFLIYFQGNSAPDKSGLPSDRFSAERTGGSVSTLTIQRTQQEDSAVYLCACSFAGPLTNYEQYFGPGTRLTVT.

This clonotype showed up just a few times. The chain carries TRBV6-5 and TRBJ2-3; TRBD2 matches at 13 bases. The CDR3 consists of 16 residues. J was trimmed by 2 bases and V by 4 bases; bases with no gene match: 3. Per germline, CDR1 MNHEY and CDR2 SVGAGI. CDR3 coding DNA: TGTGCCAGCAGTTGGACTAGCGGGGGTTACACAGATACGCAGTATTTT. This encodes CASSWTSGGYTDTQYF.

The J gene is TRBJ1-3, the V gene TRBV4-1; D unresolved. V was trimmed by 0 bases and J by 0 bases, leaving 9 bases between them. The CDR3 has 16 amino acids. Germline CDR1 is MGHRA and CDR2 is YSYEKL. In nucleotides, the CDR3 is TGCGCCAGCAGCCAAGATCGCCGTACCTCTGGAAACACCATATATTTT. It specifies CASSQDRRTSGNTIYF.

This clonotype was seen at least ten times. V gene TRBV24-1 combines with J gene TRBJ2-5; 7 bases match TRBD2. The J segment lost 0 bases and the V segment lost 4 bases, leaving 10 bases of the junction unmatched. Germline lookup yields CDR1 KGHDR and CDR2 SFDVKD. The CDR3 has 17 residues. For the CDR3, the DNA is TGTGCCACCAGTGACTCGGTAGCGGGCGGGTACCAAGAGACCCAGTACTTC. Its protein is CATSDSVAGGYQETQYF.

This clonotype was recorded at least ten times. This chain connects TRBV10-3 to TRBJ2-7; 11 nucleotides match TRBD1. V lost 4 bases to trimming and J lost 1 base; unmatched junction nucleotides: 9. The CDR3 has 17 residues. The germline V gene encodes CDR1 ENHRY and CDR2 SYGVKD. The CDR3 bases are TGTGCCATCAGTGGGACGACCCGGGACAGGGGGTCCTACGAGCAGTACTTC. Amino acids: CAISGTTRDRGSYEQYF.

Details on this clonotype: It is likely a read error, because the conserved phenylalanine at the end of the CDR3 is missing. Because the CDR3's place on the DNA is in doubt, the DNA is left out and the CDR3 is given as listed by TCRdb. This rearrangement joins TRBV10-3 to TRBJ1-2; the D segment call TRBD1 is taken from the table without a DNA check. From germline, CDR1 is ENHRY and CDR2 SYGVKD. The CDR3 spans 15 amino acids, including both terminal residues. The CDR3 is CAISGGNPTPLWLHL.

This clonotype has ten or more counts. This chain uses TRBV3-1 with TRBJ1-5; maybe TRBD1 (6 bases). Per germline, CDR1 LGHDT and CDR2 YNNKEL (reference sequence). V gave up 8 bases and J gave up 6 bases, with 11 bases separating them. There are 12 residues in the CDR3. CDR3 loop: CASGGLVQPQHF. The CDR3 DNA reads TGTGCCAGCGGGGGGCTAGTTCAGCCCCAGCATTTT.

This clonotype was detected ten times or more. The genes are TRBV2 and TRBJ1-4; 9 bases line up with TRBD1. V shed 7 bases and J 7 bases; nucleotides not matched to a gene: 10. Germline-derived CDR1 and CDR2 are SNHLY and FYNNEI. This CDR3 contains 15 residues. The chain's CDR3 is CASTRTGAGTEKLFF. The CDR3 coding sequence is TGTGCCAGCACTAGGACAGGGGCCGGTACTGAAAAACTGTTTTTT. Based on the CDR3 plus reference TRBV2 and TRBJ1-4, the full variable domain is EPEVTQTPSHQVTQMGQEVILRCVPISNHLYFYWYRQILGQKVEFLVSFYNNEISEKSEIFDDQFSVERPDGSNFTLKIRSTKLEDSAMYFCASTRTGAGTEKLFFGSGTQLSVL.

This chain links TRBV3-1 with TRBJ2-1, with D perhaps matching TRBD1 (7 bases). This CDR3 comprises 14 residues. The germline V and J ends were trimmed by 5 bases and 6 bases, with 14 bases remaining between them. Germline CDR1 and CDR2: LGHDT and YNNKEL (reference sequence). CDR3 region: CASSVQGGSNEQFF. The DNA for the CDR3 is TGTGCCAGCAGCGTCCAGGGGGGCTCCAATGAGCAGTTCTTC.

The table lists this clonotype with many counts. The V call is TRBV6-1, the J call TRBJ1-6, with TRBD1 matching 7 bases. V shed 5 bases, J shed 5 bases, and the junction held 15 bases outside the gene matches. Germline CDR1 is MNHNS and CDR2 is SASEGT. The length of the CDR3 is 18 residues. CDR3 loop: CASSYGHLTGTDNSPLHF. CDR3 DNA: TGTGCCAGCAGTTACGGTCATCTGACAGGGACGGATAATTCACCCCTCCACTTT.

This clonotype came up many times. The gene calls are TRBV10-3 and TRBJ2-3; D remains ambiguous. The CDR3 runs to 14 residues. CDR1 is ENHRY and CDR2 is SYGVKD in the germline V gene. V dropped 2 bases and J dropped 0 bases, with 6 bases sitting between them. The CDR3 loop reads CAISEGPSTDTQYF. The CDR3, as DNA: TGTGCCATCAGTGAGGGACCTAGCACAGATACGCAGTATTTT.

This clonotype was detected many times. J is TRBJ2-1 and V is TRBV3-1; 13 bases map to TRBD2. Germline V gives CDR1 LGHDT, CDR2 YNNKEL (reference sequence). The V gene end was trimmed by 3 bases and the J gene end by 0 bases; junction bases not matched to a gene: 8. CDR3 size: 19 residues. CDR3 loop: CASSHTGLAGRGSYNEQFF. The CDR3 DNA follows: TGTGCCAGCAGCCACACGGGACTAGCGGGACGGGGCTCCTACAATGAGCAGTTCTTC.

This rearrangement joins TRBV7-9 to TRBJ1-6; 9 positions match TRBD1. V trimming: 4 bases; J trimming: 9 bases; junction bases outside the gene matches: 10. In germline, CDR1 is SEHNR, CDR2 FQNEAQ (reference sequence). There are 16 residues in the CDR3. As DNA, the CDR3 is TGTGCCAGCAGCTCTGGACAGGGGCAAAGGGGTTCACCCCTCCACTTT. This codes for CASSSGQGQRGSPLHF.

This clonotype occurred many times. The chain employs TRBV27 and TRBJ1-2, with D unresolved. The V and J ends lost 5 bases and 5 bases respectively, with 24 bases between them. From germline, CDR1 is MNHEY and CDR2 SMNVEV (reference sequence). The CDR3 spans 17 residues. The CDR3 is CASSLTPNRAFLYGYTF. CDR3 coding DNA: TGTGCCAGCAGTCTAACACCTAACCGGGCCTTCCTTTATGGCTACACCTTC.

About this clonotype: A much bigger clone sits one base away, suggesting this may be a read error. This chain uses TRBV28 with TRBJ2-5; perhaps TRBD2 as D (6 bases). CDR1 is MDHEN, CDR2 SYDVKM, per germline. CDR3 length equals 15 residues. CDR3: CAGSYETSRGETQYF. CDR3 DNA: TGTGCCGGCAGCTACGAAACTAGCCGAGGGGAGACCCAGTACTTC. Full variable domain (outside the CDR3, taken from reference TRBV28 and TRBJ2-5): DVKVTQSSRYLVKRTGEKVFLECVQDMDHENMFWYRQDPGLGLRLIYFSYDVKMKEKGDIPEGYSVSREKKERFSLILESASTNQTSMYLCAGSYETSRGETQYFGPGTRLLVL.

This clonotype has a handful of counts. The V gene is TRBV11-2, the J gene TRBJ2-5, with TRBD1 as a possible D gene (7 bases). The CDR3 contains 15 residues. V was shortened by 1 base and J by 5 bases, with 14 bases between the two germline ends. From germline, CDR1 is SGHAT and CDR2 FQNNGV. The CDR3 region is CASSLGTGGGETQYF. For the CDR3, the DNA is TGTGCCAGCAGCTTAGGGACAGGAGGGGGGGAGACCCAGTACTTC.

This clonotype was counted a few times. The rearrangement uses TRBV20-1 and TRBJ2-1; 8 nucleotides agree with TRBD2. CDR3 size: 13 residues. Unmatched junction bases numbered 6, after V lost 2 bases and J lost 9 bases. Germline V gives CDR1 DFQATT, CDR2 SNEGSKA (reference sequence). The DNA of the CDR3 is TGCAGTGCTAGAAATCGGGGGGGCAGTGAGCAGTTCTTC. Translating it yields CSARNRGGSEQFF.

The rearrangement joins TRBV9 to TRBJ2-5, with TRBD2 matching 10 bases. CDR1 is SGDLS and CDR2 is YYNGEE in the germline V gene. V dropped 0 bases and J dropped 5; count of bases not matched to a gene: 1. This CDR3 comprises 14 residues. Here the CDR3 DNA reads TGTGCCAGCAGCGTAGGACTAGCGGGTGAGACCCAGTACTTC. Translating gives CASSVGLAGETQYF.

For this clonotype: One base away lies a much larger clone, so this may be a sequencing read error. The rearrangement uses TRBV7-2 and TRBJ1-5; D not resolved. This CDR3 has 16 amino acids. The germline V gene encodes CDR1 SGHTA and CDR2 FQGNSA. The CDR3 region has the DNA TGTGCCAGCAATCCGGACGGGCCCTATAGCGATCAGCCCCAGCATTTT. The encoded protein is CASNPDGPYSDQPQHF. The full variable domain, in which reference TRBV7-2 and TRBJ1-5 provide the parts outside the CDR3, is GAGVSQSPSNKVTEKGKDVELRCDPISGHTALYWYRQSLGQGLEFLIYFQGNSAPDKSGLPSDRFSAERTGGSVSTLTIQRTQQEDSAVYLCASNPDGPYSDQPQHFGDGTRLSIL.

This clonotype was seen at least ten times. This chain uses TRBV19 with TRBJ1-5, with D unclear. The CDR3 covers 14 residues. The V end was cut by 1 base, the J end by 7 bases, with 11 bases between. CDR1 and CDR2 (germline): LNHDA, SQIVND (reference sequence). For the CDR3, the DNA is TGTGCCAGTAGTATAGTGAACTCCCTGCAGCCCCAGCATTTT. Protein product: CASSIVNSLQPQHF.

The chain recombines TRBV4-2 with TRBJ2-7; D possibly corresponds to TRBD1 (5 bases). The CDR3 has 15 amino acids. V was clipped by 0 bases and J by 5 bases, with 14 bases between them. CDR1 and CDR2 from the germline V gene are LGHNA and YNFKEQ. The CDR3 DNA reads TGTGCCAGCAGCCAAGAACAGGCGAGCTATGACGAGCAGTACTTC. This codes for CASSQEQASYDEQYF.